Described below is a single T cell receptor (beta chain) sequence and its context. What it recognizes is unknown. The sample contains more than one DNA sequence encoding this CDR3. The data stem from a study of T cell responses to AZD1222 COVID-19 vaccine. General observations from the study: Vaccine-associated CD4 TCRs spanned spike, dominant at 160-218 and 743-854. None of the repertoires were sampled until the peak T cell response had passed. The study found Spike-specific TCR breadth and depth rose after two AZD1222 doses. Just a handful of AZD1222 recipients were seropositive at baseline.

Deletions cut 1 base from V and 1 base from J, with 6 bases between. The CDR3 is 14 amino acids. Germline CDR1 and CDR2: SGHTA and FQGNSA. Here immunoSEQ multiplex PCR was the method, and the copy in TCRdb shows in-frame clones only, minus some. The repertoire holds about 180,000 clones, roughly 94% seen once, with more than 1.5% in the top ten. The rearrangement uses TRBV7-2 and TRBJ2-3; no clear D gene. This sequence originates from an adult who received the AZD1222 COVID-19 vaccine. The sample was peripheral blood, taken 28 days after the second AZD1222 dose. The CDR3 DNA sequence: TGTGCCAGCAGCTTAGTACGGGGCACAGATACGCAGTATTTT. Amino acid sequence: CASSLVRGTDTQYF.